The 31 T cell receptor beta chains given below trace back to one sample, sequenced in a study of OX40 agonist ivuxolimab in advanced cancers. Clones were read by immunoSEQ multiplex PCR, and TCRdb kept only the in-frame ones, dropping some. In the table there are 45,000 to 50,000 clones, approximately 89% of which are singletons. This specimen consisted of CD4+ or CD8+ T cells sorted from blood, obtained in a trial of the OX40 agonist ivuxolimab. These receptors were obtained from an adult with an advanced solid tumor such as melanoma, head and neck, liver or kidney cancer.

The CDR3 DNA is TGTGCCAGTAGTATGTCGCGCCTAGCGGGTACTGGGGAAAACATTCAGTACTTC. Its translation: CASSMSRLAGTGENIQYF. V and J are TRBV19 and TRBJ2-4; 8 nucleotides line up with TRBD2. Per the germline V gene, CDR1 is LNHDA and CDR2 is SQIVND (reference sequence). The CDR3 is 18 residues long. The trim removed 3 bases at V and 5 bases at J, leaving 15 bases unmatched.

This chain links TRBV19 with TRBJ1-1; D uncertain. Trimming removed 1 base at V and 2 bases at J, with 5 bases between. The CDR3 totals 13 residues. The germline gives CDR1 LNHDA, CDR2 SQIVND (reference sequence). The DNA for the CDR3 is TGTGCCAGTAGTATAGCGTTAAACACTGAAGCTTTCTTT. Its translation: CASSIALNTEAFF.

The V gene is TRBV27, the J gene TRBJ1-1; unclear D gene. CDR1 and CDR2 (germline): MNHEY, SMNVEV (reference sequence). V was pared by 2 bases and J by 1 base, with 5 bases between. The CDR3 totals 13 residues. The CDR3 spells CASSLGANTEAFF. CDR3 sequence (DNA): TGTGCCAGCAGTTTAGGTGCGAACACTGAAGCTTTCTTT.

This sequence joins TRBV19 and TRBJ2-3; TRBD2 agrees at 12 bases. The germline gives CDR1 LNHDA, CDR2 SQIVND (reference sequence). The ends lost 1 base at V and 11 bases at J; junction bases unmatched: 4. The CDR3 has 14 residues. CDR3 sequence (DNA): TGTGCCAGTAGTATAGCCCCACTAGCGGGGGGGCAGTATTTT. Protein sequence: CASSIAPLAGGQYF.

This chain connects TRBV15 to TRBJ1-3; D possibly corresponds to TRBD1 (5 bases). This CDR3 spans 14 amino acids. Trimming pared 3 bases from V and 10 bases from J, leaving 16 bases between. Germline V gene data show CDR1 as LNHNV and CDR2 as YYDKDF (reference sequence). The CDR3 nucleotides are TGTGCCACCAGCAGGGGACCACCGGAGTGGACCATATATTTT. Protein sequence: CATSRGPPEWTIYF.

J is TRBJ1-4 and V is TRBV30, with D unclear. Trimming removed 2 bases at V and 7 bases at J, with 11 bases between. CDR3 length equals 13 residues. Germline CDR1 reads GTSNPN; CDR2 reads SVGIG (reference sequence). The CDR3 nucleotides read TGTGCCTGGAGTCTGATGATTGGTGAAAAACTGTTTTTT. As protein: CAWSLMIGEKLFF.

This chain connects TRBV5-5 to TRBJ1-2; D is unresolved. The germline gives CDR1 SGHKS, CDR2 YYEKEE (reference sequence). Trimming removed 4 bases from V and 3 bases from J, with 10 bases in between. The CDR3 covers 13 residues. The CDR3 bases are TGTGCCAGCAGCGCCACGGATTACTATGGCTACACCTTC. It is translated as CASSATDYYGYTF.

Comment on this clone: The conserved closing phenylalanine or tryptophan is absent in this CDR3, likely reflecting a read error. No DNA is shown, since the ends of the CDR3 on it are uncertain; the CDR3 is the one TCRdb lists. This rearrangement joins TRBV19 to TRBJ2-2; the table assigns TRBD2, which was not confirmed against the DNA. The CDR3 comprises 11 residues, both ends counted. Germline CDR1 is LNHDA and CDR2 is SQIVND (reference sequence). CDR3: CASSIGRSFSL.

The CDR3 here is CASSLPRDSSYEQYF. The DNA of the CDR3 is TGTGCCAGCAGCTTGCCCCGGGACAGCTCCTACGAGCAGTACTTC. The chain couples TRBV9 to TRBJ2-7; 7 nucleotides match TRBD1. Germline-derived CDR1 and CDR2 are SGDLS and YYNGEE. The CDR3 consists of 15 residues. Trimming cost V 4 bases and J 0 bases; bases outside gene matches: 7.

The J gene is TRBJ2-7, the V gene TRBV10-3, with a weak D call TRBD1 (6 bases). From germline, CDR1 is ENHRY and CDR2 SYGVKD. V was clipped by 0 bases and J by 3 bases, with 9 bases between them. The length of the CDR3 is 14 residues. The CDR3 here is CAISESRDNYEQYF. In DNA, the CDR3 is TGTGCCATCAGTGAGTCCCGGGACAACTACGAGCAGTACTTC.

The chain combines TRBV28 with TRBJ2-7; 8 bases match TRBD2. V was clipped by 5 bases and J by 4 bases; unmatched bases: 10. Germline CDR1 and CDR2: MDHEN and SYDVKM. The CDR3 spans 15 residues. CDR3 coding DNA: TGTGCCAGCAGTCACGACAGCGGGAGTTTTTACGAGCAGTACTTC. Translation: CASSHDSGSFYEQYF.

This chain joins TRBV10-3 and TRBJ1-4; TRBD1 matches 8 bases. Germline loops: CDR1 ENHRY, CDR2 SYGVKD. Trimming at V came to 3 bases and at J to 12 bases, leaving 15 bases not matched to a gene. The CDR3 length is 16 residues. The CDR3 DNA follows: TGTGCCATCAGTGATCGACAGGGGACACCCACGAAGGAACTGTTTTTT. Translation: CAISDRQGTPTKELFF.

This chain joins TRBV27 and TRBJ1-6; no reliable D call. Per germline, CDR1 MNHEY and CDR2 SMNVEV (reference sequence). CDR3 length equals 15 residues. The V end was cut by 2 bases, the J end by 7 bases, with 12 bases between. The CDR3 reads CASSLSREANSPLHF. The CDR3 DNA reads as TGTGCCAGCAGTTTAAGTAGGGAGGCCAATTCACCCCTCCACTTT.

The CDR3 bases are TGTGCCAGCGGCCGAGCCGACTTAGCGGGAGGGCCCTACGAGCAGTACTTC. Its translation: CASGRADLAGGPYEQYF. The gene calls are TRBV2 and TRBJ2-7, with 11 bases that match TRBD2. Trimming cost V 8 bases and J 2 bases; bases outside gene matches: 14. Germline CDR1 reads SNHLY; CDR2 reads FYNNEI. The CDR3 runs 17 residues.

The chain has TRBV7-8 and TRBJ2-1; D perhaps matches TRBD2 (6 bases). This CDR3 is 11 amino acids long. The germline gives CDR1 SGHVS, CDR2 FQNEAQ. Trimming removed 6 bases from V and 9 bases from J, with 9 bases in between. CDR3: CASRLGLEQFF. The CDR3 bases are TGTGCCAGCAGGCTGGGACTTGAGCAGTTCTTC.

J is TRBJ1-2 and V is TRBV6-5, with 7 bases aligning to TRBD1. After removal of 4 bases from V and 6 bases from J, the junction contained 11 bases not matched to a gene. In germline, CDR1 is MNHEY, CDR2 SVGAGI. This CDR3 comprises 15 residues. The CDR3 loop is CASSSNRGPSDGYTF. CDR3 bases: TGTGCCAGCAGTTCAAACAGGGGCCCATCGGATGGCTACACCTTC.

This clone was picked up a small number of times. CDR3 sequence (DNA): TGTGCCAGTAGAGGGCCGGGACAGGGAGCAACTAATGAAAAACTGTTTTTT. Encoded protein: CASRGPGQGATNEKLFF. The chain has TRBV19 and TRBJ1-4, with 9 nucleotides matching TRBD1. The V gene's germline CDR1 is LNHDA and CDR2 SQIVND (reference sequence). The CDR3 is 17 residues long. Trimming removed 6 bases from V and 0 bases from J; junction bases left unmatched: 8.

The chain is built from TRBV11-2 and TRBJ2-5; D possibly uses TRBD1 or TRBD2 (6 bases each). V was shortened by 5 bases and J by 1 base, with 14 bases between the two germline ends. CDR3 length equals 15 residues. Germline-derived CDR1 and CDR2 are SGHAT and FQNNGV. CDR3 nucleotide sequence: TGTGCCAGCAGCCAGAATTGGGGGGCCCAAGAGACCCAGTACTTC. This gives the protein CASSQNWGAQETQYF.

This clone was found a few times. The CDR3 DNA follows: TGTGCCAGCAGCGAAACGACAGACCCCACAGATACGCAGTATTTT. Its translation: CASSETTDPTDTQYF. The chain joins TRBV9 to TRBJ2-3; a possible D gene is TRBD1 (5 bases). The V and J ends lost 3 bases and 2 bases respectively, with 13 bases between them. Germline CDR1 reads SGDLS; CDR2 reads YYNGEE. The CDR3 contains 15 residues. The complete variable domain, with remaining parts taken from reference TRBV9 and TRBJ2-3, reads DSGVTQTPKHLITATGQRVTLRCSPRSGDLSVYWYQQSLDQGLQFLIQYYNGEERAKGNILERFSAQQFPDLHSELNLSSLELGDSALYFCASSETTDPTDTQYFGPGTRLTVL.

This sequence joins TRBV6-6 and TRBJ1-1, with D uncertain. This CDR3 is 13 amino acids long. The V end lost 0 bases, the J end lost 3 bases, and 5 bases lay between the germline ends. Germline CDR1 reads MNHNY; CDR2 reads SVGAGI (reference sequence). DNA for the CDR3: TGTGCCAGCAGTTACTCGGCGGACACTGAAGCTTTCTTT. Its protein product is CASSYSADTEAFF.

The chain has TRBV5-4 and TRBJ1-2, with D possibly TRBD1 on 5 matching bases. Germline CDR1 SGHNT, CDR2 YYREEE (reference sequence). CDR3 length: 15 residues. V gave up 6 bases and J gave up 6 bases, with 21 bases separating them. The CDR3 nucleotides are TGTGCCAGCACCCTTACAGGAGAGATCGTCCATGGCTACACCTTC. Protein product: CASTLTGEIVHGYTF.

This clone has only a few counts. This chain joins TRBV2 and TRBJ1-6; D remains unclear. Looked up from germline, CDR1 is SNHLY and CDR2 is FYNNEI. The germline V and J ends were trimmed by 2 bases and 0 bases, with 14 bases remaining between them. CDR3 length: 18 residues. The CDR3 region has the DNA TGTGCCAGCAGTGAATTCCCACCCCTCGGCTCCTATAATTCACCCCTCCACTTT. It is translated as CASSEFPPLGSYNSPLHF.

The V gene is TRBV10-3, the J gene TRBJ2-7, with D possibly being TRBD1 or TRBD2 (5 bases each). Germline CDR1 reads ENHRY; CDR2 reads SYGVKD. CDR3 length: 11 amino acids. V was shortened by 4 bases and J by 7 bases, with 8 bases between the two germline ends. CDR3 residues: CAISGGMEQYV. CDR3 nucleotide sequence: TGTGCCATCAGTGGGGGGATGGAGCAGTACGTC.

The V gene is TRBV19, the J gene TRBJ2-5; the match to TRBD2 covers 10 bases. The CDR3 runs to 17 residues. V shed 5 bases, J shed 0 bases, and the junction held 9 bases outside the gene matches. In germline, CDR1 is LNHDA, CDR2 SQIVND (reference sequence). The DNA for the CDR3 is TGTGCCAGTAGTTTCAGAGCGGGGGGGCAGTACCAAGAGACCCAGTACTTC. Translating it yields CASSFRAGGQYQETQYF.

V usage is TRBV5-4 and J usage is TRBJ2-7, with a possible D match to TRBD2 (5 bases). Germline-derived CDR1 and CDR2 are SGHNT and YYREEE (reference sequence). This CDR3 is built from 12 residues. Between the trimmed V and J ends, which lost 9 bases and 3 bases, there was a span of 13 bases. The CDR3 spells CANMDEGYEQYV. The DNA of the CDR3 is TGTGCCAACATGGACGAGGGCTACGAGCAGTACGTC.

Written as DNA, the CDR3 is TGCGCCAGCAGCCAAGATCTCAGGAATGAGCAGTTCTTC. Its translation is CASSQDLRNEQFF. This rearrangement joins TRBV4-1 to TRBJ2-1, with D unclear. V dropped 0 bases and J dropped 7 bases, with 7 bases sitting between them. Germline values: CDR1 MGHRA, CDR2 YSYEKL. This CDR3 is built from 13 residues.

This clone was seen just once. CDR3 in amino acids: CASSLAESSGNTIYF. CDR3 nucleotide sequence: TGTGCCAGCAGCTTGGCAGAATCCTCTGGAAACACCATATATTTT. V and J are TRBV5-4 and TRBJ1-3, with unresolved D. Trimming pared 0 bases from V and 0 bases from J, leaving 7 bases between. The CDR3 runs to 15 residues. Per germline, CDR1 SGHNT and CDR2 YYREEE (reference sequence).

The chain is built from TRBV7-2 and TRBJ2-2; D unresolved. Germline V lookup: CDR1 SGHTA, CDR2 FQGNSA. Trimming left V 1 base short and J 1 base short, with 4 bases between. This CDR3 has 14 amino acids. This CDR3 reads CASSLELNTGELFF. In nucleotides, the CDR3 is TGTGCCAGCAGCTTAGAGCTGAACACCGGGGAGCTGTTTTTT. The full variable domain, in which reference TRBV7-2 and TRBJ2-2 provide the parts outside the CDR3, is GAGVSQSPSNKVTEKGKDVELRCDPISGHTALYWYRQSLGQGLEFLIYFQGNSAPDKSGLPSDRFSAERTGGSVSTLTIQRTQQEDSAVYLCASSLELNTGELFFGEGSRLTVL.

This sequence joins TRBV5-6 and TRBJ1-3; the D is unclear. CDR1 and CDR2 from the germline V gene are SGHDT and YYEEEE. The CDR3 sequence is 14 residues long. Trimming cost V 2 bases and J 6 bases, with 12 bases left between them. The CDR3 protein is CASSFSSQPNTIYF. In nucleotides, the CDR3 is TGTGCCAGCAGCTTCAGTTCCCAACCAAACACCATATATTTT.

The chain combines TRBV9 with TRBJ1-2; maybe TRBD1 (6 bases). This CDR3 has 15 amino acids. Trimming took off 7 bases at V and 5 bases at J, with 21 bases between the two ends. Germline loops: CDR1 SGDLS, CDR2 YYNGEE. Here the CDR3 reads CASAKGSGVGYGYTF. Here the CDR3 DNA reads TGTGCCAGCGCAAAGGGTTCAGGGGTCGGGTATGGCTACACCTTC.

V is TRBV7-6 and J is TRBJ1-1; a possible D gene is TRBD1 (6 bases). Between the trimmed V and J ends, which lost 2 bases and 1 base, there was a span of 11 bases. Germline CDR1 is SGHVS and CDR2 is FNYEAQ. This CDR3 contains 15 residues. The DNA of the CDR3 is TGTGCCAGCAGCTTAATGGGGGCCCGGAACACTGAAGCTTTCTTT. It yields the protein CASSLMGARNTEAFF.